Listed here is a single T cell receptor (beta chain). Germline V gene sequence: CDR1 PRHDT, CDR2 FYEKMQ (reference sequence). The length of the CDR3 is 14 residues. V shed 3 bases and J shed 10 bases, with 13 bases lying between them. These data originate in a study of control samples from healthy donors and cancer patients. The method was immunoSEQ multiplex PCR; TCRdb's version includes in-frame clones alone and lacks a portion of them. The sample contains 45,000 or so clones, 80% to 90% of which appear only once. The chain links TRBV13 to TRBJ1-6, with a tentative D call TRBD1 (6 bases). The sequenced sample was PBMCs. This TCR was recovered from a woman aged 60-75 years with lung cancer. The CDR3 region is CASSLGDRRSPLHF. DNA for the CDR3: TGTGCCAGCAGCTTGGGAGACAGGCGCTCACCCCTCCACTTT. The full variable domain, with the rest looked up from reference TRBV13 and TRBJ1-6, is AAGVIQSPRHLIKEKRETATLKCYPIPRHDTVYWYQQGPGQDPQFLISFYEKMQSDKGSIPDRFSAQQFSDYHSELNMSSLELGDSALYFCASSLGDRRSPLHFGNGTRLTVT.